A selection of T cell receptor beta chains follows, all from one sample in a study of cytomegalovirus exposure and HLA in healthy donors. TCRdb's copy holds only in-frame clones and misses some; the assay was immunoSEQ multiplex PCR. The table records fewer than 130,000 clones, more than 60% of them present only once. Sequencing was done on a sample of PBMCs. All receptors come from a man under 40 in good health and CMV-seropositive. Each CDR3 is given with its conserved first and last residue. A D gene is named only where the DNA matches it firmly. Not all rows give a size; the values are once, few, many and, for expanded clones, a class.

abundance: few; d_gene: TRBD1; j_gene: TRBJ1-1; v_gene: TRBV9; CDR3aa: CASSKTGGRYTEAFF; CDR3nt: TGTGCCAGCAGCAAGACAGGGGGACGGTACACTGAAGCTTTCTTT
abundance: -; d_gene: TRBD1; j_gene: TRBJ2-7; v_gene: TRBV5-1; CDR3aa: CASSTGQGVYEQYF; CDR3nt: TGCGCCAGCAGCACCGGACAGGGGGTCTACGAGCAGTACTTC
abundance: few; d_gene: TRBD2; j_gene: TRBJ2-7; v_gene: TRBV15; CDR3aa: CATSRELAGAAYEQYF; CDR3nt: TGTGCCACCAGCAGAGAATTAGCGGGGGCCGCCTACGAGCAGTACTTC
abundance: few; d_gene: -; j_gene: TRBJ1-2; v_gene: TRBV4-3; CDR3aa: CASSQAQAGYYGYTF; CDR3nt: TGCGCCAGCAGCCAAGCCCAGGCAGGATACTATGGCTACACCTTC
abundance: -; d_gene: TRBD2; j_gene: TRBJ2-7; v_gene: TRBV11-2; CDR3aa: CASSPEIGLAGVYEQYF; CDR3nt: TGTGCCAGCAGCCCAGAGATCGGGCTAGCGGGGGTCTACGAGCAGTACTTC
abundance: once; d_gene: -; j_gene: TRBJ1-3; v_gene: TRBV9; CDR3aa: CASSMDRYDGNTIYF; CDR3nt: TGTGCCAGCAGCATGGACAGATACGATGGAAACACCATATATTTT
abundance: -; d_gene: -; j_gene: TRBJ1-1; v_gene: TRBV5-6; CDR3aa: CASSLARSWQKNTEAFF; CDR3nt: TGTGCCAGCAGCTTGGCCAGGTCGTGGCAGAAGAACACTGAAGCTTTCTTT
abundance: -; d_gene: TRBD2; j_gene: TRBJ2-2; v_gene: TRBV9; CDR3aa: CASSVWIGGEDTGELFF; CDR3nt: TGTGCCAGCAGCGTATGGATCGGGGGGGAGGACACCGGGGAGCTGTTTTTT
abundance: -; d_gene: TRBD1; j_gene: TRBJ2-3; v_gene: TRBV2; CDR3aa: CASSEGQGTDTQYF; CDR3nt: TGTGCCAGCAGTGAGGGACAGGGCACAGATACGCAGTATTTT
abundance: -; d_gene: TRBD2; j_gene: TRBJ2-7; v_gene: TRBV5-1; CDR3aa: CASSFSGETYEQYF; CDR3nt: TGCGCCAGCAGCTTTAGCGGGGAGACCTACGAGCAGTACTTC
abundance: once; d_gene: TRBD2; j_gene: TRBJ2-2; v_gene: TRBV7-3; CDR3aa: CASSPTGTSMDTGELFF; CDR3nt: TGTGCCAGCAGCCCTACCGGGACTAGCATGGACACCGGGGAGCTGTTTTTT
abundance: few; d_gene: TRBD1; j_gene: TRBJ2-7; v_gene: TRBV7-3; CDR3aa: CASSKYPGQYEQYF; CDR3nt: TGTGCCAGCAGCAAATATCCGGGACAGTACGAGCAGTACTTC
abundance: -; d_gene: -; j_gene: TRBJ1-1; v_gene: TRBV19; CDR3aa: CASRPSGRTDTEAFF; CDR3nt: TGTGCCAGCAGACCCTCGGGTCGGACTGACACTGAAGCTTTCTTT
abundance: -; d_gene: -; j_gene: TRBJ2-1; v_gene: TRBV29-1; CDR3aa: CSGKQMYNEQFF; CDR3nt: TGCAGCGGGAAACAGATGTACAATGAGCAGTTCTTC
abundance: -; d_gene: -; j_gene: TRBJ1-1; v_gene: TRBV4-3; CDR3aa: CASSQIGGIGEGTEAFF; CDR3nt: TGCGCCAGCAGCCAGATAGGGGGAATAGGGGAAGGCACTGAAGCTTTCTTT
abundance: -; d_gene: -; j_gene: TRBJ1-1; v_gene: TRBV5-6; CDR3aa: CASSFPVFSEAFF; CDR3nt: TGTGCCAGCAGCTTTCCAGTTTTCTCTGAAGCTTTCTTT
abundance: -; d_gene: TRBD1; j_gene: TRBJ1-2; v_gene: TRBV2; CDR3aa: CASSYGQGAYGYTF; CDR3nt: TGTGCCAGCAGCTACGGACAGGGGGCCTATGGCTACACCTTC
abundance: few; d_gene: TRBD1; j_gene: TRBJ1-1; v_gene: TRBV6-5; CDR3aa: CASSYLRDRDTEAFF; CDR3nt: TGTGCCAGCAGTTACTTGCGGGACAGGGACACTGAAGCTTTCTTT
abundance: -; d_gene: TRBD2; j_gene: TRBJ2-2; v_gene: TRBV7-2; CDR3aa: CASSLSSGGAITGELFF; CDR3nt: TGTGCCAGCAGCTTATCTAGCGGGGGGGCTATCACCGGGGAGCTGTTTTTT
abundance: -; d_gene: -; j_gene: TRBJ1-3; v_gene: TRBV5-6; CDR3aa: CASSWGGAEGSGNTIYF; CDR3nt: TGTGCCAGCAGCTGGGGGGGGGCAGAAGGCTCTGGAAACACCATATATTTT
abundance: -; d_gene: -; j_gene: TRBJ1-6; v_gene: TRBV10-3; CDR3aa: CAIRASEGSYNSPLHF; CDR3nt: TGTGCCATCAGGGCATCCGAGGGATCCTATAATTCACCCCTCCACTTT
abundance: -; d_gene: -; j_gene: TRBJ2-4; v_gene: TRBV12-2; CDR3aa: CASRSTGQYF; CDR3nt: TGTGCAAGTCGCTCCACCGGTCAGTACTTC
abundance: -; d_gene: TRBD2; j_gene: TRBJ2-2; v_gene: TRBV7-6; CDR3aa: CASSFRTSGAGELFF; CDR3nt: TGTGCCAGCAGCTTCAGGACTAGTGGCGCCGGGGAGCTGTTTTTT
abundance: -; d_gene: -; j_gene: TRBJ2-5; v_gene: TRBV21-1; CDR3aa: CASSEIRDRGMGRSETQYF; CDR3nt: TGTGCCAGCAGCGAGATTAGGGACAGGGGCATGGGTAGATCGGAGACCCAGTACTTC
abundance: few; d_gene: -; j_gene: TRBJ2-7; v_gene: TRBV7-9; CDR3aa: CASSLGGDEQYF; CDR3nt: TGTGCCAGCAGCTTAGGCGGGGACGAGCAGTACTTC
abundance: -; d_gene: -; j_gene: TRBJ2-7; v_gene: TRBV11-2; CDR3aa: CASRYIGQTQSSYEQYF; CDR3nt: TGTGCCAGCAGATATATAGGACAGACACAGAGCTCCTACGAGCAGTACTTC
abundance: -; d_gene: TRBD2; j_gene: TRBJ2-7; v_gene: TRBV25-1; CDR3aa: CASTGRGSYEQYF; CDR3nt: TGTGCCAGCACTGGGAGGGGCTCCTACGAGCAGTACTTC
abundance: -; d_gene: -; j_gene: TRBJ1-3; v_gene: TRBV5-1; CDR3aa: CASSLSGADDGSTIYF; CDR3nt: TGCGCCAGCAGCTTGTCAGGGGCCGATGATGGAAGCACCATATATTTT
abundance: -; d_gene: TRBD1; j_gene: TRBJ1-1; v_gene: TRBV27; CDR3aa: CASSSPTGAKTEAFF; CDR3nt: TGTGCCAGCAGTTCCCCGACAGGGGCCAAAACTGAAGCTTTCTTT
abundance: -; d_gene: -; j_gene: TRBJ1-1; v_gene: TRBV15; CDR3aa: CATTRAYIAEAFF; CDR3nt: TGTGCCACCACTAGAGCTTATATCGCTGAAGCTTTCTTT
abundance: -; d_gene: -; j_gene: TRBJ2-3; v_gene: TRBV28; CDR3aa: CASSRRGGTDTQYF; CDR3nt: TGTGCCAGCAGTAGAAGGGGGGGGACAGATACGCAGTATTTT
abundance: -; d_gene: -; j_gene: TRBJ2-2; v_gene: TRBV27; CDR3aa: CASSLRFWPGETDGELFF; CDR3nt: TGTGCCAGCAGTTTAAGGTTCTGGCCAGGGGAGACCGACGGGGAGCTGTTTTTT
abundance: once; d_gene: -; j_gene: TRBJ1-6; v_gene: TRBV6-5; CDR3aa: CASSSGYRNSPLHF; CDR3nt: TGTGCCAGCAGTTCAGGGTACAGGAATTCACCCCTCCACTTT
abundance: -; d_gene: -; j_gene: TRBJ2-1; v_gene: TRBV2; CDR3aa: CASATGSYNEQFF; CDR3nt: TGTGCCAGCGCGACAGGCTCCTACAATGAGCAGTTCTTC
abundance: -; d_gene: -; j_gene: TRBJ2-1; v_gene: TRBV10-2; CDR3aa: CASSLGGNEQFF; CDR3nt: TGCGCCAGCAGTCTCGGAGGGAATGAGCAGTTCTTC
abundance: -; d_gene: -; j_gene: TRBJ1-2; v_gene: TRBV9; CDR3aa: CASSVGEANYGYTF; CDR3nt: TGTGCCAGCAGCGTAGGGGAGGCAAACTATGGCTACACCTTC
abundance: -; d_gene: -; j_gene: TRBJ2-7; v_gene: TRBV19; CDR3aa: CASSRGQGYEQYF; CDR3nt: TGTGCCAGTAGTAGGGGCCAGGGCTACGAGCAGTACTTC
abundance: -; d_gene: -; j_gene: TRBJ2-3; v_gene: TRBV19; CDR3aa: CASRSLGAVVTDTQYF; CDR3nt: TGTGCCAGTAGGAGTTTAGGGGCAGTCGTCACAGATACGCAGTATTTT
abundance: -; d_gene: -; j_gene: TRBJ1-1; v_gene: TRBV6-1; CDR3aa: CASSVGHPEAFF; CDR3nt: TGTGCCAGCAGTGTGGGGCACCCTGAAGCTTTCTTT
abundance: -; d_gene: -; j_gene: TRBJ2-5; v_gene: TRBV6-5; CDR3aa: CASSYSEGYQGTQYF; CDR3nt: TGTGCCAGCAGTTACTCGGAGGGTTACCAAGGGACCCAGTACTTC
abundance: -; d_gene: -; j_gene: TRBJ2-7; v_gene: TRBV5-1; CDR3aa: CASSPGGYEQYF; CDR3nt: TGCGCCAGCAGCCCGGGTGGCTACGAGCAGTACTTC
abundance: -; d_gene: -; j_gene: TRBJ2-2; v_gene: TRBV6-5; CDR3aa: CASSRNSHGELFF; CDR3nt: TGTGCCAGCAGTAGGAACAGTCACGGGGAGCTGTTTTTT
abundance: -; d_gene: TRBD1; j_gene: TRBJ1-2; v_gene: TRBV2; CDR3aa: CGGGANGYTF; CDR3nt: TGTGGAGGGGGCGCGAATGGCTACACCTTC
abundance: -; d_gene: -; j_gene: TRBJ1-3; v_gene: TRBV7-9; CDR3aa: CSSRRQWTDGNTIYF; CDR3nt: TGTTCCAGCAGACGTCAATGGACAGACGGAAACACCATATATTTT
abundance: -; d_gene: TRBD1; j_gene: TRBJ1-6; v_gene: TRBV5-5; CDR3aa: CASSPVGQTNSPLHF; CDR3nt: TGTGCCAGCAGCCCGGTGGGACAGACGAATTCACCCCTCCACTTT
abundance: -; d_gene: TRBD2; j_gene: TRBJ2-1; v_gene: TRBV7-2; CDR3aa: CASSSRLAGGYGNEQFF; CDR3nt: TGTGCCAGCAGCTCCCGACTAGCGGGGGGCTATGGCAATGAGCAGTTCTTC
abundance: -; d_gene: TRBD1; j_gene: TRBJ2-2; v_gene: TRBV19; CDR3aa: CASSIDRGSEDTGELFF; CDR3nt: TGTGCCAGTAGTATTGACAGGGGTTCCGAAGACACCGGGGAGCTGTTTTTT